This TCR beta chain was captured in a study of beta chain features in type 1 diabetes. Study-level information: Similarity in age, gender and cell yields was seen between patients and healthy donors.

The CDR3 runs 15 residues. The J segment lost 5 bases and the V segment lost 3 bases, leaving 5 bases of the junction unmatched. Per the germline V gene, CDR1 is SGHAT and CDR2 is FQNNGV. Whole-study results and caveats: Type 1 diabetes patients had moderately but significantly shorter TCRB CDR3s in all four CD4+ subsets.

There are a few counts of this clone. The antigen is unknown. The isolated RNA, all of it, was reverse transcribed, so expressed TCRB transcripts were what got sequenced. The table came from immunoSEQ multiplex PCR; TCRdb's copy has only in-frame clones and leaves some out. This table has roughly 400,000 clones, around a tenth appearing once. This sequence originates from a man aged 25-45 years with type 1 diabetes. What was sequenced was central memory CD4+ T cells from blood. The chain combines TRBV11-2 with TRBJ2-5; 11 nucleotides match TRBD2. This chain's CDR3 is CASSLATSGMETQYF. CDR3 in DNA: TGTGCCAGCAGCTTGGCGACTAGCGGGATGGAGACCCAGTACTTC.